This TCR beta chain was obtained from a study of cytomegalovirus exposure and HLA in healthy donors. Whole-study findings and limits: Reportedly, cytomegalovirus status was diagnosed with high sensitivity and specificity. Segments of the TCR beta V type were, in most cases, productive about 87% or about 30% of the time in an earlier analysis. An observed cluster of highly shared sequence variants was recorded as a likely sequencing artifact.

A multiplex PCR was run with 60 Vbeta primers and 13 Jbeta primers. Data came from immunoSEQ multiplex PCR; TCRdb stores just in-frame clones and leaves some out. The table lists some 130,000 clones, around 73% of them singletons. Notes on this clone: The antigen is undetermined.

Trimming took 4 bases from V and 2 from J, leaving 9 bases between them. CDR3 length: 14 residues. The germline V gene has CDR1 SGHTA and CDR2 FQGNSA. This receptor was identified in a female donor in good health and CMV-seronegative. V usage is TRBV7-2 and J usage is TRBJ1-5; no clear D. Sequenced: PBMCs. This CDR3 reads CASSYTPGNQPQHF. The CDR3 DNA is TGTGCCAGCAGCTATACCCCGGGCAATCAGCCCCAGCATTTT.